These T cell receptor beta chains were read from a single sample in a study of graft-versus-host responses after intestinal transplantation. Their target antigens are unknown. Profiled with immunoSEQ multiplex PCR; TCRdb holds only in-frame clones, not every one. Of roughly 110,000 clones detected, 87% appear once; the ten largest clones hold about 0.75%. This material consisted of unstimulated CD4+ T cells sorted from spleen or lymph node cells, taken before transplant. These receptors all stem from a human donor who was the organ donor for an intestinal transplant. The CDR3 runs from the conserved cysteine through the conserved F or W. Each record gives: V gene, J gene, clone size, D gene, CDR3 DNA, CDR3 protein. A D gene is named only where the DNA matches it firmly. A row's size may be missing; if present it is once, few, many or a size class.

>TRBV7-9|TRBJ2-7|NA|NA
TGTGCCAGCAGCTTAGCGGGCGGGGCAAGCTCCTACGAGCAGTACTTC
CASSLAGGASSYEQYF
>TRBV27|TRBJ1-5|NA|NA
TGTGCCAGCAGTTTATCACGGGATCAGCCCCAGCATTTT
CASSLSRDQPQHF
>TRBV10-3|TRBJ2-7|NA|NA
TGTGCCATCAGTGACGGCTCTCTTCCCTACGAGCAGTACTTC
CAISDGSLPYEQYF
>TRBV5-5|TRBJ1-2|NA|NA
TGTGCCAGCAGCTTGGCTGGGGGGTATGGCTACACCTTC
CASSLAGGYGYTF
>TRBV5-1|TRBJ2-3|NA|TRBD2
TGCGCCAGCACCCGGGCTAGCGGGGGGGTAGATACGCAGTATTTT
CASTRASGGVDTQYF
>TRBV9|TRBJ2-2|once|NA
TGTGCCAGCAGCGTAGATTTTGGGGCCGGGGAGCTGTTTTTT
CASSVDFGAGELFF
>TRBV18|TRBJ2-3|NA|TRBD2
TGTGCCAGCTCACCACCGACATTCCGGGGGGTACACACAGATACGCAGTATTTT
CASSPPTFRGVHTDTQYF
>TRBV6-1|TRBJ2-7|NA|TRBD2
TGTGCCAGCGTAAGGGGACTAGCGGCCTACGAGCAGTACTTC
CASVRGLAAYEQYF
>TRBV11-3|TRBJ1-1|NA|NA
TGTGCCAGCGGAACCGGCCTGAACACTGAAGCTTTCTTT
CASGTGLNTEAFF
>TRBV5-4|TRBJ1-2|NA|NA
TGTGCCAGCAGCCCACCCCTCCAGGCGGGAAAAGGCTACACCTTC
CASSPPLQAGKGYTF
>TRBV9|TRBJ1-3|NA|NA
TGTGCCAGCAGCGCCGGCAGGGAGTATGGAAACACCATATATTTT
CASSAGREYGNTIYF
>TRBV4-1|TRBJ2-7|NA|TRBD2
TGCGCCAGCAGCCAAGATCCGGCGGGGGGGCATATAGAGCAGTACTTC
CASSQDPAGGHIEQYF
>TRBV6-5|TRBJ1-2|NA|NA
TGTGCCAGCAGTTACTCGGCTCAGGGCAGCTATGGCTACACCTTC
CASSYSAQGSYGYTF
>TRBV5-1|TRBJ2-2|NA|TRBD1
TGCGCCAGCAGGGACAGGGGGTCGGCCACCGGGGAGCTGTTTTTT
CASRDRGSATGELFF
>TRBV18|TRBJ1-2|NA|NA
TGTGCCAGCTCACGAGGGGCCGGCTACACCTTC
CASSRGAGYTF
>TRBV7-2|TRBJ2-3|NA|TRBD2
TGTGCCAGCAGCTTAGGTTGGCGGGAGGGGGGCACAGATACGCAGTATTTT
CASSLGWREGGTDTQYF
>TRBV29-1|TRBJ2-3|NA|TRBD1
TGCAGCACAACCGGGACAGGGGGCTTAGATACGCAGTATTTT
CSTTGTGGLDTQYF
>TRBV13|TRBJ2-7|NA|TRBD2
TGTGCCAGCAGCTTAGTAGGGTGGGAGGGGAGCTCCTACGAGCAGTACTTC
CASSLVGWEGSSYEQYF
>TRBV10-3|TRBJ1-3|NA|NA
TGTGCCATCAGCCCAAGGACAGAGAGAGGGAACACCATATATTTT
CAISPRTERGNTIYF
>TRBV6-6|TRBJ1-1|few|NA
TGTGCCAGCAGTTACGCCCGGGGTTTGAACACTGAAGCTTTCTTT
CASSYARGLNTEAFF
>TRBV30|TRBJ1-5|NA|TRBD1
TGTGCCTGGAGCCTACAGGGGCTACAGCCCCAGCATTTT
CAWSLQGLQPQHF
>TRBV6-5|TRBJ2-5|NA|NA
TGTGCCAGCAGTTGGGGACGCCGCCAAGAGACCCAGTACTTC
CASSWGRRQETQYF
>TRBV7-3|TRBJ2-4|NA|NA
TGTGCCAGCAGCTCGGGCCGGGACAACATTCAGTACTTC
CASSSGRDNIQYF